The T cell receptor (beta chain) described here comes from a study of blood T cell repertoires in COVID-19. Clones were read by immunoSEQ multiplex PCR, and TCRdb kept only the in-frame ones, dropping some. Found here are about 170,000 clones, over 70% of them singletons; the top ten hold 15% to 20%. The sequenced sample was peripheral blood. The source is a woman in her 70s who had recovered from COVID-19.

The CDR3 bases are TGTGCCAGCACCGACCACAGGGCGCGAGTAGGGTACACCTTC. The encoded protein is CASTDHRARVGYTF. V is TRBV5-5 and J is TRBJ1-2; possibly TRBD1 for D (6 bases). Trimming took off 6 bases at V and 11 bases at J, with 23 bases between the two ends. Germline V CDR1 and CDR2: SGHKS, YYEKEE (reference sequence). This CDR3 contains 14 residues.